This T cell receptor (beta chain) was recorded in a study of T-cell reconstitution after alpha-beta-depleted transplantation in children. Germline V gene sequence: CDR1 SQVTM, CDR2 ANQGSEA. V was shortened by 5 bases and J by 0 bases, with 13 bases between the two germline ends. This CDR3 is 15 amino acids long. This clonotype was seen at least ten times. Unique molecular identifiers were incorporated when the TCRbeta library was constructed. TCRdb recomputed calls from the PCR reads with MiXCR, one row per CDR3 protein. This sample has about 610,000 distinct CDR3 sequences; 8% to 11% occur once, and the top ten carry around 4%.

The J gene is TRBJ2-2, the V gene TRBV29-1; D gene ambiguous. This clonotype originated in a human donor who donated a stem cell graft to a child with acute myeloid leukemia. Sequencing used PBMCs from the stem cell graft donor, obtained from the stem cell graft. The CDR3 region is CSVKWRNANTGELFF. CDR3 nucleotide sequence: TGCAGCGTTAAATGGCGTAACGCGAACACCGGGGAGCTGTTTTTT.